This TCR beta chain originates from a study of glioma-infiltrating T cells. Looking at the study overall: Approximately 990,000 peripheral T cells were targeted at about 4.5- to 10-fold coverage. General study results and limits: Signature shared blood CDR3 motifs were enriched in low-divergence and depleted in high-divergence patients.

The germline V gene encodes CDR1 MNHEY and CDR2 SMNVEV (reference sequence). This CDR3 has 15 amino acids. Using RNA template, CDR3s of TCR alpha and beta were amplified with iRepertoire arm-PCR. MiXCR was run by TCRdb on the multiplex PCR reads, yielding one entry per CDR3 protein. Of around 350,000 distinct CDR3 sequences in the sample, more than 35% are singletons; the top ten hold around 12%. Note on this clonotype: The target antigen is unknown. The junction differs from germline at one of its ends, possibly a read error.

This receptor was taken from a human donor with low-grade glioma or glioblastoma, undergoing nonglioma brain surgery, or in good health (not recorded which). Sequencing used glioma tissue, nonneoplastic brain tissue, or PBMCs (not recorded which). V gene TRBV27 combines with J gene TRBJ2-3; D might be TRBD1 (6 bases). The CDR3 DNA follows: TGTGCCTGCAGTTTCAACAGGATTAGGACAGATACGCGGTATTTT. Translation gives CACSFNRIRTDTRYF.